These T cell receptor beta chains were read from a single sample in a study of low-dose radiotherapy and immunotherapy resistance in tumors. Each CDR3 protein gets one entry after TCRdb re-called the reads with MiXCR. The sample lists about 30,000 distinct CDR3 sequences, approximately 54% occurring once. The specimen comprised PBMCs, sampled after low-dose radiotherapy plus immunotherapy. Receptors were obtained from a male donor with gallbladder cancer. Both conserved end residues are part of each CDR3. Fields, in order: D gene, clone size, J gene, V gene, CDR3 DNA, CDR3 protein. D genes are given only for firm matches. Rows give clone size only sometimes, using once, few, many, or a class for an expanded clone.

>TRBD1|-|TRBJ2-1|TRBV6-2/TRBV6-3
TGTGCCAGCAGTCCCTTAGACAGGGTCCCCTACAATGAGCAGTTCTTC
CASSPLDRVPYNEQFF
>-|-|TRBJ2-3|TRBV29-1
TGCAGCGTTGAAGATGAAGGAGCTACGCAGTATTTT
CSVEDEGATQYF
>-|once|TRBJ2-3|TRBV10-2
TGCGCCAGCGGACTCGACAGAGACCCTAGCACAGATACGCAGTATTTT
CASGLDRDPSTDTQYF
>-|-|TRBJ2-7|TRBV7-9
TGTGCCAGCAGCTTAGGGGGTGGGTCCTACGAGCAGTACTTC
CASSLGGGSYEQYF
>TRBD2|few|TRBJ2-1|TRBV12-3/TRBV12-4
TGTGCCAGCAGTAGATTAGCGGGAGGGCCTTATGAGCAGTTCTTC
CASSRLAGGPYEQFF
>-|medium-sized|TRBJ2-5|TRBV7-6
TGTGCCAGCAGCCCGAAGAGGCGGGTAGAAGAGACCCAGTACTTC
CASSPKRRVEETQYF
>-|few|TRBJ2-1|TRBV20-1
TGCAGTGCTAGAGAAGTTCGGGGGAGCTCCTACAATGAGCAGTTCTTC
CSAREVRGSSYNEQFF
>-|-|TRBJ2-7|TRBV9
TGTGCCAGCAGCGCCGTTACCCAGGGCAGGAGCTCCTACGAGCAGTACTTC
CASSAVTQGRSSYEQYF
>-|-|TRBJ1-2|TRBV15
TGTGCCACCAGCCCGCGCGGGTTCTATGGCTACACCTTC
CATSPRGFYGYTF
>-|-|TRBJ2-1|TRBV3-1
TGTGCCAGCAGCCAAGATCCTGGCGGATACAATGAGCAGTTCTTC
CASSQDPGGYNEQFF
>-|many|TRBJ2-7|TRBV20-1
TGCAGTGCTTCAGACTGGGCCAGCTCCTACGAGCAGTACTTC
CSASDWASSYEQYF
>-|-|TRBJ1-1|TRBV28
TGTGCCAGCAGTTTTCACAGCACATACGAGGAGTTGAACACTGAAGCTTTCTTT
CASSFHSTYEELNTEAFF
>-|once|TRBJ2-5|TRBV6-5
TGTGCCAGCAGTTACGGGGACTCCGGTCTGGAGACCCAGTACTTC
CASSYGDSGLETQYF
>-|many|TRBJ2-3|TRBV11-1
TGTGCCAGCAGCTTAACCTTGAGCGATACGCAGTATTTT
CASSLTLSDTQYF
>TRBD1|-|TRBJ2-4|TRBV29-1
TGCAGCGTTGACGGGGCAGGGGGATTGGGAAACATTCAGTACTTC
CSVDGAGGLGNIQYF